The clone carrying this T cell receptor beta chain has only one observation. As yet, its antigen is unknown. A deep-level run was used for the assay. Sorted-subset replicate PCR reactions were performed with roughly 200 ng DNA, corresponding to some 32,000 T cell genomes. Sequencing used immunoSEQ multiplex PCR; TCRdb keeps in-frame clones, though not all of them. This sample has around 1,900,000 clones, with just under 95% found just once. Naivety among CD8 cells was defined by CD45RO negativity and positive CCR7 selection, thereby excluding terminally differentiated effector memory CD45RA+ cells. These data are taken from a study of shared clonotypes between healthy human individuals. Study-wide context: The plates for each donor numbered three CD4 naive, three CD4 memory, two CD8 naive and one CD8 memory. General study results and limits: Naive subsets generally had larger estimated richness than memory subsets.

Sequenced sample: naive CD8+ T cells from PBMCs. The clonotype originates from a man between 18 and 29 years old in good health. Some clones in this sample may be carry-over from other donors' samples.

The CDR3 loop is CASSFGLNTEAFF. CDR3 DNA: TGTGCCAGCAGCTTCGGCCTAAACACTGAAGCTTTCTTT. This chain links TRBV5-6 with TRBJ1-1; no firm D call. There are 13 residues in the CDR3. V was trimmed by 2 bases and J by 2 bases, leaving 7 bases between them. Looked up from germline, CDR1 is SGHDT and CDR2 is YYEEEE.